This passage covers 26 T cell receptor beta chains from one sample sequenced in a study of shared clonotypes between healthy human individuals. Clones were read by immunoSEQ multiplex PCR, and TCRdb kept only the in-frame ones, dropping some. The sample lists roughly 500,000 clones; about 96% were seen once. Sequenced material: naive CD4+ T cells sorted from blood. The subset is: CD45RA+ positively selected. The receptors were sampled from a woman in her 30s in good health.

The CDR3 loop is CASSLGDSYGYTF. CDR3 coding DNA: TGCGCCAGCAGCTTGGGGGACAGCTATGGCTACACCTTC. The chain joins TRBV5-1 to TRBJ1-2; TRBD1 agrees at 7 bases. Looked up from germline, CDR1 is SGHRS and CDR2 is YFSETQ. Trimming took 0 bases from V and 4 from J; bases not matched to a gene: 0. The CDR3 loop spans 13 amino acids. Supplemented by reference TRBV5-1 and TRBJ1-2, the full variable domain reads KAGVTQTPRYLIKTRGQQVTLSCSPISGHRSVSWYQQTPGQGLQFLFEYFSETQRNKGNFPGRFSGRQFSNSRSEMNVSTLELGDSALYLCASSLGDSYGYTFGSGTRLTVV.

The rearrangement uses TRBV29-1 and TRBJ2-1; D uncertain. This CDR3 is built from 13 residues. Trimming left V 7 bases short and J 5 bases short, with 15 bases between. Per germline, CDR1 SQVTM and CDR2 ANQGSEA. DNA of the CDR3: TGCAGCGCTGGGTGGACGGCCGACAATGAGCAGTTCTTC. Its protein is CSAGWTADNEQFF.

V usage is TRBV28 and J usage is TRBJ2-7, with D maybe TRBD2 (6 bases). CDR1 is MDHEN and CDR2 is SYDVKM in the germline V gene. The CDR3 covers 14 residues. Trimming took 5 bases from V and 1 from J, leaving 12 bases between them. CDR3 sequence (DNA): TGTGCCAGCAGTCCGCCGGGGAGGTCCTACGAGCAGTACTTC. Residues: CASSPPGRSYEQYF. Filled out from reference TRBV28 and TRBJ2-7, the complete variable domain reads DVKVTQSSRYLVKRTGEKVFLECVQDMDHENMFWYRQDPGLGLRLIYFSYDVKMKEKGDIPEGYSVSREKKERFSLILESASTNQTSMYLCASSPPGRSYEQYFGPGTRLTVT.

This sequence joins TRBV18 and TRBJ2-5; no definite D call. The closer fit of TRBJ2-7 to the DNA end suggests the J call may be wrong. CDR3 size: 11 residues. Per germline, CDR1 KGHSH and CDR2 LQKENI. The CDR3 DNA follows: TGTGCCAGCTCACAAGGCTCCGAGCAGTACTTC. It specifies CASSQGSEQYF.

V and J are TRBV5-1 and TRBJ2-7; D not certain. V was trimmed by 4 bases and J by 1 base, leaving 12 bases between them. The CDR3 consists of 14 residues. Germline CDR1 is SGHRS and CDR2 is YFSETQ. CDR3 sequence reads: CASSHPLRSYEQYF. The CDR3 DNA is TGCGCCAGCAGCCACCCCCTACGGTCCTACGAGCAGTACTTC.

This sequence joins TRBV29-1 and TRBJ2-7; 9 bases align to TRBD1. Germline trimming cut 6 bases from V and 1 base from J; bases unmatched to any gene: 7. Germline values: CDR1 SQVTM, CDR2 ANQGSEA. This CDR3 region has 14 residues. This CDR3 is CSVTAGTGSYEQYF. DNA of the CDR3: TGCAGCGTGACTGCCGGGACAGGGTCCTACGAGCAGTACTTC.

The chain recombines TRBV9 with TRBJ2-2; 11 bases map to TRBD2. This CDR3 has 17 amino acids. Germline CDR1 and CDR2: SGDLS and YYNGEE. The J segment lost 6 bases and the V segment lost 2 bases, leaving 9 bases of the junction unmatched. DNA of the CDR3: TGTGCCAGCAGCGTCTCCTTAGCGGGAGGGCTCCCCGGGGAGCTGTTTTTT. Translating it yields CASSVSLAGGLPGELFF.

V gene TRBV5-1 combines with J gene TRBJ2-4, with TRBD1 matching 8 bases. Germline values: CDR1 SGHRS, CDR2 YFSETQ. This CDR3 spans 14 amino acids. V lost 0 bases and J lost 7; bases outside the gene matches: 3. CDR3 DNA: TGCGCCAGCAGCTTGGGACAGGGGATTAACATTCAGTACTTC. Its translation is CASSLGQGINIQYF.

This chain joins TRBV4-1 and TRBJ2-7; no definite D call. This CDR3 is built from 13 residues. Germline CDR1 reads MGHRA; CDR2 reads YSYEKL. V dropped 0 bases and J dropped 7 bases, with 10 bases sitting between them. As DNA, the CDR3 is TGCGCCAGCAGCCAAGATCTATTTGGGGAGCAGTACTTC. This sequence encodes CASSQDLFGEQYF.

The chain has TRBV28 and TRBJ2-3; 8 bases line up with TRBD2. Germline trimming cut 5 bases from V and 8 bases from J; bases unmatched to any gene: 9. CDR1 is MDHEN and CDR2 is SYDVKM in the germline V gene. The CDR3 extends over 14 amino acids. CDR3 amino acids: CASSPRLAGTTQYF. In DNA form, the CDR3 reads TGTGCCAGCAGTCCCCGGCTAGCGGGTACTACGCAGTATTTT.

J is TRBJ2-5 and V is TRBV6-5; D remains unclear. With the DNA end fitting TRBJ2-7 better, the J assignment may be wrong. This CDR3 comprises 13 residues. CDR1 is MNHEY, CDR2 SVGAGI, per germline. CDR3 coding DNA: TGTGCCAGCAGTTACGCAATCCACTACGAGCAGTACTTC. This translates into CASSYAIHYEQYF.

V and J are TRBV7-2 and TRBJ2-3; 13 bases are a match to TRBD2. J was trimmed by 2 bases and V by 2 bases; bases with no gene match: 4. This CDR3 is 17 amino acids long. Germline CDR1 is SGHTA and CDR2 is FQGNSA. The CDR3 loop is CASSLRTSGSLTDTQYF. CDR3 bases: TGTGCCAGCAGCTTACGGACTAGCGGGAGTCTCACAGATACGCAGTATTTT.

This clone has more than one count but fewer than ten. The genes are TRBV6-5 and TRBJ1-1; tentatively, D is TRBD1 (6 bases). This CDR3 comprises 14 residues. Germline assignment: CDR1 MNHEY and CDR2 SVGAGI. Trimming took 7 bases from V and 2 from J, leaving 14 bases between them. CDR3 sequence reads: CASTPPGANTEAFF. The CDR3 nucleotides read TGTGCCAGCACTCCCCCGGGGGCCAACACTGAAGCTTTCTTT.

This chain joins TRBV5-5 and TRBJ2-2; TRBD2 matches 9 bases. The CDR3 totals 16 residues. Germline CDR1 is SGHKS and CDR2 is YYEKEE (reference sequence). Unmatched junction bases numbered 4, after V lost 0 bases and J lost 4 bases. CDR3 protein: CASSLGSGSITGELFF. CDR3 DNA: TGTGCCAGCAGCTTGGGTAGCGGGAGTATCACCGGGGAGCTGTTTTTT.

As DNA, the CDR3 is TGTGCCAGCAGGGGGCTAGCTCGACCGTACGAGCAGTACTTC. Protein: CASRGLARPYEQYF. This chain joins TRBV6-1 and TRBJ2-7; the D call may be TRBD1 or TRBD2 (5 bases each). Germline loops: CDR1 MNHNS, CDR2 SASEGT. This CDR3 has 14 residues. The V end was cut by 6 bases, the J end by 4 bases, with 16 bases between.

The chain couples TRBV5-4 to TRBJ2-2, with D unclear. The CDR3 runs 15 residues. V was pared by 2 bases and J by 4 bases, with 12 bases between. The germline V gene encodes CDR1 SGHNT and CDR2 YYREEE (reference sequence). In DNA, the CDR3 is TGTGCCAGCAGCTTTTGGCTTGCGACCACCGGGGAGCTGTTTTTT. Protein: CASSFWLATTGELFF.

CDR3 protein: CASSLGSSGPTREFF. CDR3 coding DNA: TGTGCCAGCAGCTTAGGTTCTAGCGGGCCGACTCGGGAGTTCTTC. The V and J genes are TRBV7-9 and TRBJ2-1, with TRBD2 matching over 8 bases. Germline V CDR1 and CDR2: SEHNR, FQNEAQ (reference sequence). This CDR3 region has 15 residues. Trimming removed 1 base from V and 14 bases from J; junction bases left unmatched: 13.

The DNA of the CDR3 is TGTGCCATCAGTGAGTCGGGGAGCGCCGTGCAGTACTTC. As protein: CAISESGSAVQYF. The chain uses TRBV10-3 and TRBJ2-7; tentative D call: TRBD2 (5 bases). The germline CDR1 and CDR2 sequences are ENHRY and SYGVKD. The CDR3 has 13 residues. V shed 0 bases and J shed 9 bases, with 12 bases lying between them.

To note about this clone: Other DNA sequences in this specimen translate into the identical CDR3. The chain is built from TRBV28 and TRBJ2-7; D remains unclear. V lost 2 bases, J lost 0 bases, and 5 bases lay in between. The CDR3 totals 13 residues. Germline values: CDR1 MDHEN, CDR2 SYDVKM. Written as DNA, the CDR3 is TGTGCCAGCAGTTTAGGGCCCTCCTACGAGCAGTACTTC. Encoded protein: CASSLGPSYEQYF. The full variable domain, in which reference TRBV28 and TRBJ2-7 provide the parts outside the CDR3, is DVKVTQSSRYLVKRTGEKVFLECVQDMDHENMFWYRQDPGLGLRLIYFSYDVKMKEKGDIPEGYSVSREKKERFSLILESASTNQTSMYLCASSLGPSYEQYFGPGTRLTVT.

CDR3 sequence reads: CASSSIATGANVLTF. In nucleotides, the CDR3 is TGTGCCAGCAGTTCCATAGCGACCGGGGCCAACGTCCTGACTTTC. V is TRBV28 and J is TRBJ2-6; possible D gene TRBD2, 5 bases. With 4 bases removed from V and 4 bases from J, the gap between germline ends came to 11 bases. Looked up from germline, CDR1 is MDHEN and CDR2 is SYDVKM. The CDR3 loop spans 15 amino acids.

The CDR3 DNA sequence: TGTGCCAGCAGCTTAGGTGGGGCCAACGTCCTGACTTTC. Its translation: CASSLGGANVLTF. The chain recombines TRBV13 with TRBJ2-6; D remains ambiguous. V was pared by 0 bases and J by 3 bases, with 0 bases between. This CDR3 spans 13 amino acids. Germline V gene data show CDR1 as PRHDT and CDR2 as FYEKMQ (reference sequence).

The V call is TRBV2, the J call TRBJ2-3; D might be TRBD2 (5 bases). The V end lost 1 base, the J end lost 2 bases, and 16 bases lay between the germline ends. The CDR3 covers 17 residues. The germline gives CDR1 SNHLY, CDR2 FYNNEI. CDR3 sequence (DNA): TGTGCCAGCAGTGAAGGGGCTAGCCGGTGGATCACAGATACGCAGTATTTT. Translating it yields CASSEGASRWITDTQYF.

V usage is TRBV4-2 and J usage is TRBJ2-1; the match to TRBD2 covers 9 bases. CDR1 and CDR2 from the germline V gene are LGHNA and YNFKEQ. Germline trimming cut 9 bases from V and 8 bases from J; bases unmatched to any gene: 14. This CDR3 has 15 amino acids. This CDR3 reads CASNRAPTSGDEQFF. The DNA of the CDR3 is TGTGCCAGTAACAGGGCCCCGACTAGCGGCGATGAGCAGTTCTTC.

The rearrangement joins TRBV18 to TRBJ1-5; D uncertain. Germline lookup yields CDR1 KGHSH and CDR2 LQKENI. The ends were cut back, 3 bases at V and 5 bases at J, with 17 bases in the middle. This CDR3 has 16 residues. This CDR3 reads CASSPPSIRGDQPQHF. CDR3 DNA: TGTGCCAGCTCACCGCCCTCAATCCGGGGAGATCAGCCCCAGCATTTT. Filled out from reference TRBV18 and TRBJ1-5, the complete variable domain reads NAGVMQNPRHLVRRRGQEARLRCSPMKGHSHVYWYRQLPEEGLKFMVYLQKENIIDESGMPKERFSAEFPKEGPSILRIQQVVRGDSAAYFCASSPPSIRGDQPQHFGDGTRLSIL.

The V call is TRBV6-1, the J call TRBJ1-1; a weak D match, TRBD1 (6 bases). This CDR3 is built from 13 residues. CDR1 is MNHNS and CDR2 is SASEGT in the germline V gene. The ends were cut back, 4 bases at V and 6 bases at J, with 12 bases in the middle. The CDR3 spells CASSATGRPEAFF. CDR3 in DNA: TGTGCCAGCAGTGCCACAGGGAGACCTGAAGCTTTCTTT.

The gene calls are TRBV28 and TRBJ1-4; no clear D. Germline V gene sequence: CDR1 MDHEN, CDR2 SYDVKM. This CDR3 is built from 13 residues. V was cut by 5 bases and J by 4 bases, with 8 bases left in between. The CDR3 loop reads CASSPPGNEKLFF. The CDR3 nucleotides read TGTGCCAGCAGTCCCCCGGGTAATGAAAAACTGTTTTTT.